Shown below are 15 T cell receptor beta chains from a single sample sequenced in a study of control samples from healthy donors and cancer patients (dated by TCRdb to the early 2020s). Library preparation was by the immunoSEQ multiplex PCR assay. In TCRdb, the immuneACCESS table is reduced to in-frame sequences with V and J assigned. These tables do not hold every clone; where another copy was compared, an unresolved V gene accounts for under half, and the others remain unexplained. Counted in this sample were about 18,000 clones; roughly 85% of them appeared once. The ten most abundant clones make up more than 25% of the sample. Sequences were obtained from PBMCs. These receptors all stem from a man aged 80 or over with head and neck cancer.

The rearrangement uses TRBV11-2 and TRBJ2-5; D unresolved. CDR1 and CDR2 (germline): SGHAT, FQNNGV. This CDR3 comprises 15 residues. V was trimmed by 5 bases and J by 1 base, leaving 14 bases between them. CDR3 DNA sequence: TGTGCCAGCAGCCCAGGAAGGGTCCTCCAAGAGACCCAGTACTTC. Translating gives CASSPGRVLQETQYF.

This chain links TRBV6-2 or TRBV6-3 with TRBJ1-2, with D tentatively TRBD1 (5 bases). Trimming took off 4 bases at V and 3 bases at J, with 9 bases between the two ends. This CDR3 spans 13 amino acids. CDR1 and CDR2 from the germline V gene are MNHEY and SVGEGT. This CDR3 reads CASSSQGYYGYTF. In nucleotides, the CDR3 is TGTGCCAGCAGTTCTCAGGGTTACTATGGCTACACCTTC.

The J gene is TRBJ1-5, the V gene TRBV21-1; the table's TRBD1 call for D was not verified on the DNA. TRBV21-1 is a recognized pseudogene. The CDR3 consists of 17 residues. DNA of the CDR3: TGTGTCAGCAGCACACAATCGGGACAGACCTACAATCAGCCCCAGCATTTT. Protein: CVSSTQSGQTYNQPQHF.

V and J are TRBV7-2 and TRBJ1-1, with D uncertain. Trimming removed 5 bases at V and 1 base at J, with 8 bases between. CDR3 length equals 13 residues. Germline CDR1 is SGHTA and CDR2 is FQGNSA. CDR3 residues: CASSLQPNTEAFF. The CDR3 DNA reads TGTGCCAGCAGCCTCCAGCCGAACACTGAAGCTTTCTTT.

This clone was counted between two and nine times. The CDR3 bases are TGTGCCACCAGTGATCTCACAAAAGGCGCTGGAAACACCATATATTTT. Translating gives CATSDLTKGAGNTIYF. The J gene is TRBJ1-3, the V gene TRBV24-1; D is undetermined. The CDR3 spans 16 residues. Germline V gene data show CDR1 as KGHDR and CDR2 as SFDVKD. V was pared by 3 bases and J by 2 bases, with 13 bases between.

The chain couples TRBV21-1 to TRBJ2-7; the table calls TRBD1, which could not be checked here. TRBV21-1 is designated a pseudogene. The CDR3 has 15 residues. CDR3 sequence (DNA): TGTGCCAGCAGCACAGTCAGGGGGCGCATCCACGAGCAGTACTTC. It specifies CASSTVRGRIHEQYF.

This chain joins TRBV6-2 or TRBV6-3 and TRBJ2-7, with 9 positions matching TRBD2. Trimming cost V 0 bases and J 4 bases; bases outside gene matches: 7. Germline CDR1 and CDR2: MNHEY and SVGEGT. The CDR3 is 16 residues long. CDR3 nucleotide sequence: TGTGCCAGCAGTTACTCTGGGCCTAGCGGGACGTACGAGCAGTACTTC. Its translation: CASSYSGPSGTYEQYF.

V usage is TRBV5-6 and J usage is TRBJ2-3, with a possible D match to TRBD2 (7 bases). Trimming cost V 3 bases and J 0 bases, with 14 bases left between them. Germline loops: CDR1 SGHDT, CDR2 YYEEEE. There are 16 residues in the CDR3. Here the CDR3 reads CASSSWGGASTDTQYF. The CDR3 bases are TGTGCCAGCAGCTCATGGGGGGGGGCGAGCACAGATACGCAGTATTTT.

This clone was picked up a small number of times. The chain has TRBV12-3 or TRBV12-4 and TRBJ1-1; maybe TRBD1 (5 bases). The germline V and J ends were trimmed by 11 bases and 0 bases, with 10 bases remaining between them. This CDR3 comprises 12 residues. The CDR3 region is CADRGVNTEAFF. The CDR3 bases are TGTGCCGACAGAGGAGTGAACACTGAAGCTTTCTTT.

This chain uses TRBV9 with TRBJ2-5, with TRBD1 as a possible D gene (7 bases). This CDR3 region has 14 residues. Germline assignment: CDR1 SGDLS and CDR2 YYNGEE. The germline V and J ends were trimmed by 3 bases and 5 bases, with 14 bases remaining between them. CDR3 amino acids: CASSGGGAGETQYF. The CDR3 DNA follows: TGTGCCAGCAGCGGAGGGGGCGCGGGGGAGACCCAGTACTTC.

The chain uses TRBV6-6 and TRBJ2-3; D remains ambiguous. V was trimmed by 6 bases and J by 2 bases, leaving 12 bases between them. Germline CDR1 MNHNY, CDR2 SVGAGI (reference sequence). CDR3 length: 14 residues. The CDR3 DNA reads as TGTGCCAGCAGGTTGGATGATCCCACAGATACGCAGTATTTT. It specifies CASRLDDPTDTQYF.

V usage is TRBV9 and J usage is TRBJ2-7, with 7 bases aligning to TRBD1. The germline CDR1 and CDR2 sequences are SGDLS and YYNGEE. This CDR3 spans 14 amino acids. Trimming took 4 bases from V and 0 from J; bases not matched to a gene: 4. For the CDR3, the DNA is TGTGCCAGCAGCAGCCGGGACAGCTCCTACGAGCAGTACTTC. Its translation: CASSSRDSSYEQYF.

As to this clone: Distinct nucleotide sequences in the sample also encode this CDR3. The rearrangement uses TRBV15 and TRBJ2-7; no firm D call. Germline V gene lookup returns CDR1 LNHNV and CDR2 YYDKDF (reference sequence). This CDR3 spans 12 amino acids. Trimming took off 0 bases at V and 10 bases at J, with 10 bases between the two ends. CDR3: CATSRDLGEQYF. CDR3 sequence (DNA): TGTGCCACCAGCAGAGATCTCGGTGAACAGTACTTC.

This chain's CDR3 is CASSLVQGYYEQYF. DNA for the CDR3: TGTGCCAGCAGCTTAGTACAGGGGTACTACGAGCAGTACTTC. The chain uses TRBV7-2 and TRBJ2-7, with 7 bases aligning to TRBD1. CDR1 and CDR2 (germline): SGHTA, FQGNSA. This CDR3 comprises 14 residues. V shed 1 base and J 3 bases; nucleotides not matched to a gene: 3.

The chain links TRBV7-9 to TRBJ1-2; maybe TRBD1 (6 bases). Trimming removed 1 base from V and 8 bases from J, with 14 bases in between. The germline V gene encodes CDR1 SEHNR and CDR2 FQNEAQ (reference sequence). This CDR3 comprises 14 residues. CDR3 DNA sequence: TGTGCCAGCAGCTTAGACTGGGGGGGCTCGGGCTACACCTTC. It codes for CASSLDWGGSGYTF.